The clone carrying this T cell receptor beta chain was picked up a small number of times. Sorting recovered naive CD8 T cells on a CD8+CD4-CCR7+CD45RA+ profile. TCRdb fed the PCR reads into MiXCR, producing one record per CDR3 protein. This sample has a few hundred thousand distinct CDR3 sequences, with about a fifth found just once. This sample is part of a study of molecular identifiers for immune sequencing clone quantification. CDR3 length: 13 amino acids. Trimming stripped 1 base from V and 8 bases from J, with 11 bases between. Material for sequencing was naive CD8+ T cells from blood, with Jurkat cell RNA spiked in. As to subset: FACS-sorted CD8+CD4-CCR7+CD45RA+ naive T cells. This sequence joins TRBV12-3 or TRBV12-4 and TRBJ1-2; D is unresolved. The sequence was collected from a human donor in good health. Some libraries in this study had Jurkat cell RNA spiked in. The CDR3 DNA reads TGTGCCAGCAGTTTAGTTTTTGCTGAAGGCTACACCTTC. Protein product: CASSLVFAEGYTF.